This note documents a single T cell receptor (beta chain) sequence. Its antigen is unknown. No per-base quality is available; no much larger clone lies one base away. This specimen comes from a study of cytomegalovirus exposure and HLA in healthy donors (dated by TCRdb to 2015 to 2018). About the investigation overall: In an earlier analysis of some 550 of the donors, about 270 Gb of sequence data and just under 120 million unique TCR beta sequences from about 190 million T cells were reported. About 280 gigabases of sequencing data and tens of millions of unique TCR sequences were included in an early release covering roughly 600 HLA-typed donors. Of the approximately 400 genotyped donors, over 70% fell in the genetic ancestry cluster associated with self-reported Caucasian donors. The study was designed to test whether signatures of past pathogen exposure could be identified by cataloging public T cell receptors. The study profiled the T cell repertoires of 500 to 800 subjects by immunosequencing and related them to cytomegalovirus serostatus. Besides the first cohort of about 730 subjects, a separate validation cohort made up of 120 different subjects was used. The study combined high-throughput TCR immunosequencing, statistical association of individual TCRs with disease status, and machine learning to predict cytomegalovirus infection status. In a later analysis, previously published TCR beta repertoires from 550 to 750 donors were re-analyzed and high-resolution HLA genotyping was added so that TCR occurrence patterns could be studied. The later analysis used no new phenotypic data to find candidate immune exposures, relying instead on TCR beta sequences and their occurrence across donors. In an earlier analysis of several hundred of the donors, high-throughput TCR beta sequencing was used to judge whether each TCR beta V gene segment behaved as functional or pseudogenic. Donor age, sex, ethnicity and CMV serostatus were compiled alongside the repertoire data. A later genetic analysis took genome-wide SNP genotypes for about 65% of the roughly 670 donors and used that subset as a discovery cohort. All discovery cohort repertoires had been generated using a single sequencing platform. Class I and class II HLA loci were covered by the typing at four-digit resolution. The number of donors typed differed by locus, with 629-630 for A, B, C, DRB1 and DQB1, approximately 500 for DQA1, 600 to 610 for DPA1, and some 450 for DPB1. Several DR-DQ haplotypes were handled as single units for association and clustering because linkage in the cohort was strong. Across about 370 genotyped donors of the cohort, an average of approximately 240,000 unique TCR beta nucleotide sequences per donor were sequenced, and around 20% of those sequences were non-productive.

The library was prepared using the immunoSEQ multiplex PCR assay. A mixture of 60 forward primers for TCR Vbeta segments and 13 reverse primers for TCR Jbeta segments was used in the multiplex PCR. Amplification of the CDR3 region of rearranged TCR beta genes was performed with a multiplex PCR assay on genomic DNA. The Illumina HiSeq System was used to sequence the amplified TCR beta libraries as 87-base-pair reads. In the source study's methods: A later analysis counted about 82 million unique TCR beta chains across the 670 or so repertoires, and around 12 million of these chains were shared by at least two donors. Raw reads were error-corrected and collapsed into unique sequences by a nearest-neighbor algorithm in which closely related sequences were merged to remove PCR and sequencing errors. V, D and J gene segments were assigned by aligning CDR3 sequences to IMGT reference sequences. For a sequence to be retained, a match of at least six nucleotides to both a V gene segment and a J gene segment was required. A rearrangement counted as productive if the CDR3 had no stop codons and remained in frame with V and J, and every other rearrangement counted as non-productive. CDR3 was defined by IMGT convention, running from the second conserved V-encoded cysteine to the conserved J-encoded phenylalanine. The earlier analysis of about 530 of the donors excluded any sequence lacking an unambiguous match to a single V gene segment. In an earlier analysis of around 600 of the donors, V segments were called functional above 56.7% productive rearrangements and were called segregating when the between-donor standard deviation exceeded 5%. A statistical classification framework was built to diagnose cytomegalovirus status from the catalog of TCR beta chain sequences. A later analysis assigned V and J genes by comparing TCR nucleotide sequences with IMGT/GENE-DB human TR gene sequences. In a later analysis, CDR3 sequences and most-parsimonious VDJ recombination scenarios were assigned using the TCRdist pipeline. In a later analysis, each TCR beta chain was defined by its CDR3 amino acid sequence together with its V-gene family, and reads without a unique V-gene family were excluded. To address suspected cross-contamination and a sequencing artifact, a later analysis removed 450 to 700 highly shared, low-generation-probability nucleotide sequences. For each public chain, a later analysis derived a clonal expansion index from normalized ranks of inferred template counts within each repertoire. Generation probabilities in a later analysis came from a VDJ recombination model fitted to out-of-frame rearrangements, and those results were checked against IGoR. In a later analysis, hypergeometric tests were used to score TCR-TCR, TCR-HLA and TCR-CMV co-occurrence, with a repertoire-size bias correction applied to TCR pairs. In a later analysis, false discovery rates were estimated by permuting HLA or CMV assignments 20 times. In a later analysis, co-occurring TCRs were grouped using DBSCAN, and TCRdist sequence similarity was added for clustering within HLA-allele-positive subsets. For co-occurrence clustering, repertoires with fewer than 30,000 or more than 120,000 public chains were excluded, along with about five repertoires with anomalous nucleotide sharing. Drawn from immuneACCESS, this table holds only the in-frame rearrangements with V and J called that TCRdb kept. Clones are partly lost; checked studies trace under half to an unresolved V gene and leave the rest unexplained. Clone size and V and J calls were adopted from that table, with D and trimming inferred from the DNA. The sample has about 190,000 clones on record, over 80% of them singletons. Approximately 6% of the sample rests with the top ten.

Spanning cysteine to phenylalanine, the CDR3 consists of 17 amino acids. Only the CDR3 portion is preserved as DNA: 51 bases, with reading frame beginning at the first base. Clipping removes 6 bases from V and 3 bases from J, with 12 as the unmatched junction base count. Taken from the germline V gene, the CDR1 and CDR2 loops are ENHRY and SYGVKD. The cohort was made up of under 800 healthy bone marrow donors. At the time of sampling, all cohort members were nominally healthy, though unrecorded immune exposures were likely present. The donor tested CMV seropositive and was one of the 289 seropositive cohort members. A peripheral blood sample was provided by each donor, and peripheral blood mononuclear cells were used for TCR beta sequencing. The Qiagen DNeasy Blood Extraction Kit was used to extract genomic DNA from the blood cell samples. Results the study describes overall, beyond this receptor: In both the original and validation cohorts, the classifier was reported to diagnose cytomegalovirus status with high specificity and sensitivity. In vitro tests confirmed that a few of the cytomegalovirus-associated TCR beta chains recognize cytomegalovirus antigens. A cluster of highly shared sequence variants was judged likely to represent a technical artifact of the sequencing pipeline. Broadly in line with IMGT annotations, most TCR beta V segments showed up in productive rearrangements about 90% or about 30% of the time in an earlier analysis of several hundred of the donors. Linkage disequilibrium might explain the correlated functional status among segregating V segments, but an unknown experimental factor could not be excluded. According to the authors, the approach could potentially be generalized to other disease states and immunological phenotypes. A later analysis found that TCR association rates varied across HLA loci, with DRB1 alleles showing the most associated TCRs and HLA-C alleles the fewest. Sequencing depth was assumed to be roughly uniform across donors in the presence/absence analyses, though that assumption may not hold. HLA typing was unavailable for some donors at each locus, so association tests used only the typed subset. V-gene and J-gene trimming of TCR beta chains was associated with a missense DCLRE1C variant in a later genetic analysis, and the association was replicated in an independent cohort. Most CMV-associated TCR beta chains appeared to be HLA-restricted in a later analysis, and the HLA associations seemed to be driven largely by CMV exposure. A later analysis found that HLA-associated TCR beta chains were more clonally expanded and had lower generation probabilities than equally common non-associated chains. According to a later genetic analysis, donors in an Asian-associated ancestry cluster had fewer N-insertions in productive TCRs than the approximately 700-donor mean. Some IMGT-functional V segments, including TRBV6-2 and TRBV6-3, could not be distinguished by the 87-base-pair reads and were therefore excluded. A later analysis associated 16,951 TCR beta sequences with specific HLA alleles at a false discovery rate of 0.05. A further reported finding was that TCR beta sequences accurately predicted the HLA-A and HLA-B alleles for most subjects in the first cohort. In a later analysis, several top co-occurrence clusters were reported to appear linked to parvovirus B19, influenza, CMV and Epstein-Barr virus. The study listed approximately 150 TCR beta chains as associated with cytomegalovirus. When HLA alleles, especially DR and DQ, strongly co-occurred, TCR associations were difficult to assign to individual alleles. The only immune exposure information available for the cohort was CMV serostatus. Most TCR sequences were seen in very few donors, while some public TCRs were found in many individuals. Fewer than 20 rarely observed V segments, including chromosome 9 orphons, were excluded from the earlier analysis of several hundred of the donors because counts were too low. This cohort had only TCR beta chains sequenced, and the lack of alpha or paired-chain data limited which features could be detected.

The rearrangement joined TRBV10-3 to TRBJ2-7, with 12 bases matching TRBD2. The sequencing input was PBMCs. The TCR originated in a man aged 40-50 years in good health and CMV-seropositive. The CDR3 region has the sequence CAIRTPLAGGRSYEQYF. The sequenced DNA is TGTGCCATCAGAACCCCCCTAGCGGGGGGGAGAAGCTACGAGCAGTACTTC.